This T cell receptor beta chain derives from a study of blood T cell repertoires in COVID-19 (dated by TCRdb to 2018 to 2020). For the wider study: Collaborator samples came from the United States, Italy and Spain and covered acute and convalescent phases of COVID-19. The material from the prospective study consisted of cDNA or gDNA derived from T cells, B-cell-depleted T cells, or PBMCs. Subjects who had been exposed to COVID-19, were actively infected with it, or had recovered from it provided the deeply sampled blood TCRbeta repertoires that made up the dataset. A freely available public database, intended as a resource for researchers studying the immune response to SARS-CoV-2, is where the repertoires were released. Samples were obtained from the ongoing ImmuneRACE study (first 160 participants) and from some 1,300 subjects provided by 6 global collaborators. Sample metadata almost always included a de-identified subject ID, COVID-19 status, age in years and sex. Where available, HLA class I and class II types were obtained from metadata supplied by the sample provider rather than from assay-based typing.

Results and caveats for the whole study, not just this receptor: Clinical and demographic metadata were provided uncurated, with the amount varying by source and participant.

TCRbeta CDR3 regions were amplified from genomic DNA by means of the immunoSEQ Assay, a bias-controlled multiplex PCR. As for the authors' bioinformatics: Nucleated cell counts per sample were estimated from amplification of reference gene primers within the assay. To quantify the absolute abundance of each unique TCRbeta CDR3 rearrangement, sequence reads were collapsed and filtered. Productive Simpson clonality was computed per sample as the square root of Simpson's diversity index over productive rearrangements. The clones in this table, taken by TCRdb from immuneACCESS, are in-frame only. Not every clone is retained; where verified, under half of the shortfall comes from an unresolved V gene, and the cause of the rest is unknown. The V and J calls and the clone size are those of that table, but D and trimming were determined from the DNA. The sample data list about 160,000 clones, and roughly 91% of these were observed just once. Together, the top ten hold approximately 2.4% of the sample.

Points on this clone: The antigen it binds to is not known. Within one base of it there is no much larger clone, and no base qualities were kept.

Ends trimmed: V by 1 base, J by 5 bases; bases unmatched to a gene: 4. Looking up the germline V gene yields CDR1 SGDLS and CDR2 YYNGEE. Spanning cysteine to phenylalanine, the CDR3 consists of 14 amino acids. The entry retains the CDR3 DNA only, 42 bases that are in frame from base 1. Collaborating institutions collected whole blood in K2EDTA tubes following their own protocols. For TCRbeta analysis, collaborators shipped samples as frozen whole blood, isolated PBMCs, or DNA extracted from either of those sample types. The sample taken for sequencing was peripheral blood. Recombination connected TRBV9 to TRBJ2-3, with 7 middle bases fitting TRBD2. The sequence came from a man in his late teens or twenties with acute or convalescent COVID-19. The DNA reads TGTGCCAGCAGCGTAAAAATAGCGGGAGATACGCAGTATTTT. Its product reads: CASSVKIAGDTQYF.